Listed below are T cell receptor beta chains from one sample, sequenced in a study of T cell responses to AZD1222 COVID-19 vaccine. Some clones are missing from TCRdb's copy, which holds only in-frame ones; the method was immunoSEQ multiplex PCR. Seen here are under 200,000 clones, roughly 89% observed once, and the top ten hold roughly 1.5%. The sequenced sample was peripheral blood, obtained on day 0 of AZD1222 vaccination. The source of these receptors is an adult in good health. The CDR3 runs from the conserved cysteine through the conserved F or W. D genes are given only for firm matches. Some rows mark clone size as missing; the rest say once, few, many or name a class of expanded clone.

clone_size	d_call	v_call	j_call	cdr3_nt	cdr3_aa
-	TRBD1	TRBV5-5	TRBJ2-2	TGTGCCAGCAGCCGAGGGGACAGGGCCACCGGGGAGCTGTTTTTT	CASSRGDRATGELFF
-	-	TRBV2	TRBJ1-5	TGTGCCAGCAGTGGGGCCGGGAAGGTAGGTCAGCCCCAGCATTTT	CASSGAGKVGQPQHF
-	-	TRBV4-2	TRBJ1-4	TGTGCCAGCAGCCAAGATTTACAGGGAGGCGAAAAACTGTTTTTT	CASSQDLQGGEKLFF
-	TRBD2	TRBV7-3	TRBJ2-3	TGTGCCAGCAGCCTTGGACTAGCGGTCACAGATACGCAGTATTTT	CASSLGLAVTDTQYF
-	-	TRBV11-2	TRBJ2-7	TGTGCCAGCAGCGTGGACAACTACGAGCAGTACTTC	CASSVDNYEQYF
-	TRBD1	TRBV30	TRBJ1-2	TGTGCCTGGAGTGTAGGACAGGGGAATCTCCGCGGCTACACCTTC	CAWSVGQGNLRGYTF
-	-	TRBV4-1	TRBJ2-7	TGCGCCAGCAGCCAAGCCCCCAGGTACTGGGACGAGCAGTACTTC	CASSQAPRYWDEQYF
-	TRBD2	TRBV7-9	TRBJ2-7	TGTGCCAGCAGCTTAGCCGGTAGGACTAGCGGGAGTGACGAGCAGTACTTC	CASSLAGRTSGSDEQYF
-	-	TRBV7-7	TRBJ2-1	TGTGCTAGCAGCTACACTATCTACAATGAGCAGTTCTTC	CASSYTIYNEQFF
-	TRBD1	TRBV5-1	TRBJ1-4	TGCGCCAGCAGCTCGACGACAGGGATTAATGAAAAACTGTTTTTT	CASSSTTGINEKLFF
-	TRBD1	TRBV19	TRBJ1-2	TGTGCCAGTAGTATCGGGCAGGGGGCGCACTATGGCTACACCTTC	CASSIGQGAHYGYTF
-	TRBD1	TRBV9	TRBJ2-7	TGTGCCAGCAGCGAAGGACAGGCCCCTTTGGATTACGAGCAGTACTTC	CASSEGQAPLDYEQYF
-	-	TRBV25-1	TRBJ1-3	TGTGCCAGCAGTGAATTGGGGGCTGGTGGAAACACCATATATTTT	CASSELGAGGNTIYF
-	TRBD1	TRBV6-5	TRBJ2-3	TGTGCCAGCAGTTACTCGACGACAGGGGAGACAGATACGCAGTATTTT	CASSYSTTGETDTQYF
-	-	TRBV30	TRBJ1-1	TGTGCCTGGAGCCTACTGGGGGGGAACACTGAAGCTTTCTTT	CAWSLLGGNTEAFF
-	-	TRBV2	TRBJ1-6	TGTGCCAGCAGTTCCCGGACGTCTAATTCACCCCTCCACTTT	CASSSRTSNSPLHF
-	-	TRBV18	TRBJ1-2	TGTGCCAGCTCACCCCCTTGGGGGGAGGTAAACTATGGCTACACCTTC	CASSPPWGEVNYGYTF
-	-	TRBV6-5	TRBJ1-6	TGTGCCAGCAGTCCACCAGGGGAGGTCGTTTCACCCCTCCACTTT	CASSPPGEVVSPLHF
-	-	TRBV5-6	TRBJ1-2	TGTGCCAGCAGGAGGGGGGTCCTTCGGGATGGCTACACCTTC	CASRRGVLRDGYTF
-	TRBD1	TRBV27	TRBJ1-1	TGTGCCAGCAGTTTGGGGACAGGGGGCGGCCCGGCTTTCTTT	CASSLGTGGGPAFF
-	TRBD1	TRBV18	TRBJ1-5	TGTGCCAGCCCAGGGTTGAATACGACAGGGCTGGTTCAGCCCCAGCATTTT	CASPGLNTTGLVQPQHF
once	-	TRBV29-1	TRBJ2-7	TGCAGCACCCGAGGGAACTACGAGCAGTACTTC	CSTRGNYEQYF
-	-	TRBV6-6	TRBJ2-5	TGTGCCAGCAGTTACCCGGAGGGGCGGCCTGGGGAGACCCAGTACTTC	CASSYPEGRPGETQYF
-	-	TRBV6-6	TRBJ2-1	TGTGCCAGCAGTTACTCCAGGGACGATGAGCAGTTCTTC	CASSYSRDDEQFF
-	-	TRBV27	TRBJ2-3	TGTGCCAGCAGTTTCGGGGTAGCGTCTACGCAGTATTTT	CASSFGVASTQYF
-	-	TRBV7-2	TRBJ1-2	TGTGCCAGCAGCTTATCCTATGGCTACACCTTC	CASSLSYGYTF
-	-	TRBV6-2/TRBV6-3	TRBJ1-5	TGTGCCAGCAGTCAGGGGTTGAGCAATCAGCCCCAGCATTTT	CASSQGLSNQPQHF
-	TRBD1	TRBV5-1	TRBJ1-2	TGCGCCAGCAGCCGGGACAGCAACTATGGCTACACCTTC	CASSRDSNYGYTF
-	TRBD1	TRBV2	TRBJ1-2	TGTGCCAGCATTGGACAGGGGGATGGCTACACCTTC	CASIGQGDGYTF
-	-	TRBV19	TRBJ2-7	TGTGCCAGTAGTATAGATCTTGGGGACGGATACGAGCAGTACTTC	CASSIDLGDGYEQYF
-	-	TRBV6-1	TRBJ1-3	TGTGCCAGCAGTGAAGCGAGGACTTACTACTCTGGAAACACCATATATTTT	CASSEARTYYSGNTIYF
-	-	TRBV10-3	TRBJ1-1	TGTGCCATCAGTGATGTCCCGGCTGAAGCTTTCTTT	CAISDVPAEAFF
-	-	TRBV5-1	TRBJ1-1	TGCGCCAGCAGCTTGGGGGCGACAGGCCACACTGAAGCTTTCTTT	CASSLGATGHTEAFF
-	-	TRBV6-5	TRBJ1-1	TGTGCCAGCAGTTCCCGACAGGAGAACACTGAAGCTTTCTTT	CASSSRQENTEAFF
-	-	TRBV6-1	TRBJ2-7	TGTGCCAGCAGTGAAGGACCCCCCGGGGCAGCCTACGAGCAGTACTTC	CASSEGPPGAAYEQYF
-	-	TRBV20-1	TRBJ2-7	TGCAGTGCTAGTAAGGGAGGGGGGAGCTCCTACGAGCAGTACTTC	CSASKGGGSSYEQYF
-	-	TRBV6-5	TRBJ2-1	TGTGCCAGCAGTTACGACAAGGGGGATGAGCAGTTCTTC	CASSYDKGDEQFF
-	-	TRBV3-1/TRBV3-2	TRBJ2-6	TGTGCCAGCAGCCTCCTAGGGGGGTCCTCTGGGGCCAACGTCCTGACTTTC	CASSLLGGSSGANVLTF
-	TRBD2	TRBV29-1	TRBJ2-1	TGCAGCGGGCCTAGCGGGAGCGGCAATGAGCAGTTCTTC	CSGPSGSGNEQFF
-	-	TRBV7-9	TRBJ1-2	TGTGCCAGCATAGAATACAACTATGGCTACACCTTC	CASIEYNYGYTF
-	-	TRBV21-1	TRBJ1-2	TGTGCCAGCAGCAAATGTAGGGGCTACACCTTC	CASSKCRGYTF
-	TRBD1	TRBV5-1	TRBJ2-5	TGCGCCAGCAGCTTGGGACAGGGGGGCCTACAAGAGACCCAGTACTTC	CASSLGQGGLQETQYF
-	TRBD1	TRBV10-3	TRBJ2-7	TGTGCCACCGGGACAGGGAACTACGAGCAGTACTTC	CATGTGNYEQYF
-	-	TRBV5-1	TRBJ2-2	TGCGCCAGCAGCTTGGTGGCGACCGGGGAGCTGTTTTTT	CASSLVATGELFF
-	-	TRBV10-3	TRBJ1-2	TGTGCCATCAGTGACGGGCAAGCCTTGGGCTACACCTTC	CAISDGQALGYTF
-	-	TRBV2	TRBJ2-7	TGTGCCAGCAGCTCCGTCCGCTCCTACGAGCAGTACTTC	CASSSVRSYEQYF
-	TRBD1	TRBV15	TRBJ2-2	TGTGCCACCAGCAGACAACACCCCGGGGACAGGGTCACCGGGGAGCTGTTTTTT	CATSRQHPGDRVTGELFF
-	-	TRBV6-5	TRBJ1-6	TGTGCCAGCAGTCCCAGCTCCTATAATTCACCCCTCCACTTT	CASSPSSYNSPLHF
once	-	TRBV11-2	TRBJ2-1	TGTGCCAGCAGCTTAGAGCTAGCTGATGAGCAGTTCTTC	CASSLELADEQFF
-	TRBD1	TRBV4-1	TRBJ1-3	TGCGCCAGCAGCCCAGCTGGACAGGGGTCGTCTGGAAACACCATATATTTT	CASSPAGQGSSGNTIYF